This entry lists 2 T cell receptor beta chains sequenced from one sample in a study of cytomegalovirus exposure and HLA in healthy donors. Produced via immunoSEQ multiplex PCR; TCRdb's table is partial and in-frame only. There are 50,000 to 80,000 clones in the sample; around 89% occur only once, and 1.7% lies in the top ten. The sequencing sample was made of PBMCs. The source of these receptors is a woman between 18 and 29 years old in good health and CMV-seronegative.

This chain connects TRBV15 to TRBJ2-5; D is unclear. The CDR3 has 15 residues. Germline-derived CDR1 and CDR2 are LNHNV and YYDKDF (reference sequence). The ends were cut back, 1 base at V and 6 bases at J, with 15 bases in the middle. The CDR3 protein is CATSRAQTQFKTQYF. The CDR3 nucleotides read TGTGCCACCAGCAGAGCCCAGACACAGTTTAAGACCCAGTACTTC.

The V and J genes are TRBV27 and TRBJ2-2, with TRBD2 matching over 9 bases. Germline V gene data show CDR1 as MNHEY and CDR2 as SMNVEV (reference sequence). The V segment lost 4 bases and the J segment 10 bases; nucleotides outside the gene matches: 16. The CDR3 is made up of 17 amino acids. This CDR3 reads CASSSHRPGLASSELFF. CDR3 in DNA: TGTGCCAGCAGTTCCCACAGGCCGGGACTAGCTTCCTCGGAGCTGTTTTTT.